These 26 T cell receptor beta chains were all obtained from the same sample, sequenced in a study of blood T cell repertoires in COVID-19. This table comes from immunoSEQ multiplex PCR, and its TCRdb copy is limited to in-frame clones, with some not included. This table holds 95,000 to 150,000 clones, about nine tenths found once. The material sequenced was peripheral blood. The receptors stem from a man aged 40-49 years with acute or convalescent COVID-19.

This chain links TRBV6-2 or TRBV6-3 with TRBJ1-6; 8 bases are a match to TRBD1. The germline CDR1 and CDR2 sequences are MNHEY and SVGEGT. V gave up 6 bases and J gave up 8 bases; unmatched junction bases: 3. This CDR3 comprises 13 residues. The CDR3 protein is CASSGQGYSPLHF. The DNA for the CDR3 is TGTGCCAGCAGCGGACAGGGCTATTCACCCCTCCACTTT.

The rearrangement joins TRBV5-4 to TRBJ1-2; a possible D gene is TRBD1 (6 bases). The germline CDR1 and CDR2 sequences are SGHNT and YYREEE (reference sequence). This CDR3 contains 13 residues. Trimming cost V 4 bases and J 3 bases, with 10 bases left between them. The CDR3 sequence: CASSDRSHYGYTF. The CDR3 coding sequence is TGTGCCAGCAGCGACAGGAGCCACTATGGCTACACCTTC. Full variable domain (remainder filled in from reference TRBV5-4 and TRBJ1-2): ETGVTQSPTHLIKTRGQQVTLRCSSQSGHNTVSWYQQALGQGPQFIFQYYREEENGRGNFPPRFSGLQFPNYSSELNVNALELDDSALYLCASSDRSHYGYTFGSGTRLTVV.

The J gene is TRBJ2-7, the V gene TRBV5-5, with a possible D match to TRBD1 (6 bases). The V end lost 4 bases, the J end lost 0 bases, and 20 bases lay between the germline ends. Germline V CDR1 and CDR2: SGHKS, YYEKEE (reference sequence). The CDR3 is 17 residues long. The CDR3 DNA is TGTGCCAGCAGCCTAAGGACAGCGCTAGTCTCCTCCTACGAGCAGTACTTC. Encoded protein: CASSLRTALVSSYEQYF.

The V call is TRBV6-1, the J call TRBJ1-3; D is unresolved. Trimming removed 1 base at V and 0 bases at J, with 7 bases between. Germline-derived CDR1 and CDR2 are MNHNS and SASEGT. The CDR3 totals 15 residues. CDR3 region: CASSEGIYSGNTIYF. DNA for the CDR3: TGTGCCAGCAGTGAAGGTATTTACTCTGGAAACACCATATATTTT.

The CDR3 sequence is CASSSLGQDVYGYTF. Here the CDR3 DNA reads TGCGCCAGCAGCTCTTTAGGACAGGACGTCTATGGCTACACCTTC. This chain links TRBV5-1 with TRBJ1-2; 7 nucleotides match TRBD1. The V gene's germline CDR1 is SGHRS and CDR2 YFSETQ. Trimming at V came to 3 bases and at J to 4 bases, leaving 9 bases not matched to a gene. The CDR3 has 15 residues.

The CDR3 spells CASSRDYTGELFF. The CDR3 nucleotides read TGTGCCAGCAGCCGGGACTACACCGGGGAGCTGTTTTTT. V gene TRBV5-4 combines with J gene TRBJ2-2, with TRBD2 as a possible D gene (6 bases). The CDR3 sequence is 13 residues long. Deletions cut 4 bases from V and 3 bases from J, with 7 bases between. Germline V lookup: CDR1 SGHNT, CDR2 YYREEE (reference sequence).

The chain combines TRBV29-1 with TRBJ2-1; maybe TRBD2 (6 bases). CDR1 is SQVTM, CDR2 ANQGSEA, per germline. V was trimmed by 1 base and J by 1 base, leaving 14 bases between them. The CDR3 totals 16 residues. Written as DNA, the CDR3 is TGCAGCGTTGAAGGTCCTGCAGGGACTTCCTACAATGAGCAGTTCTTC. Its protein product is CSVEGPAGTSYNEQFF.

The V call is TRBV25-1, the J call TRBJ2-7, with TRBD1 matching over 11 bases. V trimming: 6 bases; J trimming: 3 bases; junction bases outside the gene matches: 4. The CDR3 runs to 14 residues. The germline CDR1 and CDR2 sequences are MGHDK and SYGVNS. The CDR3 region is CASRAGTGGYEQYF. The CDR3 region has the DNA TGTGCCAGCAGGGCCGGGACAGGGGGCTACGAGCAGTACTTC.

The genes are TRBV27 and TRBJ2-5, with 9 bases identical to TRBD1. CDR1 MNHEY and CDR2 SMNVEV come from the germline V gene (reference sequence). The CDR3 extends over 16 amino acids. The ends lost 2 bases at V and 4 bases at J; junction bases unmatched: 8. The CDR3 DNA sequence: TGTGCCAGCAGTTTAGCCTCCGGGACAGGGAGAGAGACCCAGTACTTC. Protein: CASSLASGTGRETQYF.

This chain links TRBV19 with TRBJ2-3, with D possibly TRBD1 on 6 matching bases. The CDR3 loop spans 13 amino acids. The germline V gene encodes CDR1 LNHDA and CDR2 SQIVND (reference sequence). V gave up 4 bases and J gave up 5 bases, with 10 bases separating them. Here the CDR3 reads CASSRGHRDTQYF. For the CDR3, the DNA is TGTGCCAGTAGTAGGGGGCATAGAGATACGCAGTATTTT.

Only a few counts were recorded for this clone. V and J are TRBV5-6 and TRBJ1-2, with 9 nucleotides matching TRBD1. This CDR3 is 15 amino acids long. J lost 2 bases, V lost 0 bases, and 2 bases had no gene match. Germline assignment: CDR1 SGHDT and CDR2 YYEEEE. The CDR3: CASSLGDRENYGYTF. CDR3 nucleotide sequence: TGTGCCAGCAGCTTGGGGGACAGGGAGAACTATGGCTACACCTTC.

This chain connects TRBV7-6 to TRBJ1-1, with 7 bases that match TRBD1. In germline, CDR1 is SGHVS, CDR2 FNYEAQ. Losses at the gene ends were 2 bases for V and 1 base for J; bases not matched to a gene: 10. The CDR3 loop spans 17 amino acids. CDR3 nucleotides: TGTGCCAGCAGCTTAATCGGGATTGGACAGGAGAACACTGAAGCTTTCTTT. Translation gives CASSLIGIGQENTEAFF.

This chain uses TRBV5-4 with TRBJ2-5; 7 bases match TRBD1. Germline V gene sequence: CDR1 SGHNT, CDR2 YYREEE (reference sequence). V was pared by 5 bases and J by 4 bases, with 14 bases of the junction left unmatched. This CDR3 region has 16 residues. CDR3: CASRKTGTEALETQYF. The CDR3 region has the DNA TGTGCCAGCAGAAAGACCGGGACAGAAGCTTTAGAGACCCAGTACTTC.

The table lists this clone with a few counts. V and J are TRBV5-1 and TRBJ1-2; TRBD1 aligns across 9 bases. In germline, CDR1 is SGHRS, CDR2 YFSETQ. J gave up 4 bases and V 4 bases, and 5 bases lay outside the gene matches. There are 14 residues in the CDR3. The CDR3 sequence is CASSRTGGSYGYTF. The CDR3 DNA is TGCGCCAGCAGCCGTACAGGGGGCAGCTATGGCTACACCTTC.

The chain links TRBV7-2 to TRBJ2-6; TRBD1 agrees at 10 bases. The CDR3 is 18 residues long. Germline CDR1 SGHTA, CDR2 FQGNSA. With 1 base clipped from V and 1 base from J, the junction kept 4 bases outside the gene matches. The CDR3 DNA is TGTGCCAGCAGCTTAGGACAGGGGGCTTCTTCTGGGGCCAACGTCCTGACTTTC. Amino acid sequence: CASSLGQGASSGANVLTF.

The DNA of the CDR3 is TGTGCCAGCAGCGCCGGGACTGAAAGTTACGAGCAGTACTTC. As protein: CASSAGTESYEQYF. V and J are TRBV5-4 and TRBJ2-7; D possibly corresponds to TRBD2 (6 bases). Germline CDR1 and CDR2: SGHNT and YYREEE (reference sequence). The length of the CDR3 is 14 residues. Trimming took off 4 bases at V and 4 bases at J, with 15 bases between the two ends.

In nucleotides, the CDR3 is TGTGCTAGTGGTTTGGTACGAGTACCATACGAGCAGTACTTC. This gives the protein CASGLVRVPYEQYF. The gene calls are TRBV12-5 and TRBJ2-7; D gene uncertain. Deletions cut 0 bases from V and 4 bases from J, with 10 bases between. This CDR3 contains 14 residues. Germline-derived CDR1 and CDR2 are LGHNT and FRNRAP. Variable domain in full (rest from reference TRBV12-5 and TRBJ2-7): DARVTQTPRHKVTEMGQEVTMRCQPILGHNTVFWYRQTMMQGLELLAYFRNRAPLDDSGMPKDRFSAEMPDATLATLKIQPSEPRDSAVYFCASGLVRVPYEQYFGPGTRLTVT.

The J gene is TRBJ1-2, the V gene TRBV9; the match to TRBD1 covers 7 bases. Germline V gene sequence: CDR1 SGDLS, CDR2 YYNGEE. The CDR3 length is 16 residues. V was pared by 4 bases and J by 1 base, with 10 bases of the junction left unmatched. DNA of the CDR3: TGTGCCAGCAGCCCGCGGACAGGAGACTATAACTATGGCTACACCTTC. This sequence encodes CASSPRTGDYNYGYTF.

The chain recombines TRBV5-4 with TRBJ1-3; 7 nucleotides align to TRBD1. Looked up from germline, CDR1 is SGHNT and CDR2 is YYREEE (reference sequence). The CDR3 runs to 17 residues. V was pared by 1 base and J by 4 bases, with 11 bases of the junction left unmatched. The CDR3 here is CASSLMKQGQFGNTIYF. The CDR3, as DNA: TGTGCCAGCAGCTTGATGAAGCAGGGACAGTTCGGAAACACCATATATTTT.

The chain combines TRBV6-1 with TRBJ1-4, with unresolved D. The CDR3 runs 15 residues. The V gene's germline CDR1 is MNHNS and CDR2 SASEGT. V shed 0 bases and J shed 5 bases, with 10 bases lying between them. The CDR3 is CASSEARASNEKLFF. CDR3 bases: TGTGCCAGCAGTGAAGCGAGAGCAAGCAATGAAAAACTGTTTTTT.

J is TRBJ1-2 and V is TRBV5-1, with 9 nucleotides matching TRBD1. The germline V gene has CDR1 SGHRS and CDR2 YFSETQ. V shed 4 bases, J shed 4 bases, and the junction held 8 bases outside the gene matches. This CDR3 contains 15 residues. CDR3 in DNA: TGCGCCAGCAGCGCAGCCCGACAGGGGGTCTATGGCTACACCTTC. Residues: CASSAARQGVYGYTF.

The genes are TRBV6-6 and TRBJ1-2; a weak D match, TRBD1 (6 bases). Trimming pared 7 bases from V and 4 bases from J, leaving 25 bases between. CDR1 and CDR2 from the germline V gene are MNHNY and SVGAGI (reference sequence). The CDR3 spans 17 residues. The CDR3 region is CASTRSGPGAQVYGYTF. In DNA form, the CDR3 reads TGTGCCAGCACCCGATCCGGTCCAGGGGCGCAGGTCTATGGCTACACCTTC.

This clone was detected only a few times. The V and J genes are TRBV20-1 and TRBJ1-4; D might be TRBD1 (5 bases). This CDR3 has 11 amino acids. From germline, CDR1 is DFQATT and CDR2 SNEGSKA (reference sequence). The V end lost 6 bases, the J end lost 7 bases, and 9 bases lay between the germline ends. CDR3 nucleotide sequence: TGCAGTGCCAGGGACTCTGAAAAACTGTTTTTT. As protein: CSARDSEKLFF.

The chain combines TRBV7-3 with TRBJ2-1; 11 bases match TRBD1. V lost 6 bases, J lost 6 bases, and 4 bases stayed unmatched. This CDR3 has 14 amino acids. The germline V gene has CDR1 SGHTA and CDR2 FQGTGA. The CDR3 protein is CASSIGTGGNEQFF. DNA for the CDR3: TGTGCCAGCAGTATCGGGACAGGGGGCAATGAGCAGTTCTTC. The full variable domain, completed using reference TRBV7-3 and TRBJ2-1, is GAGVSQTPSNKVTEKGKYVELRCDPISGHTALYWYRQSLGQGPEFLIYFQGTGAADDSGLPNDRFFAVRPEGSVSTLKIQRTERGDSAVYLCASSIGTGGNEQFFGPGTRLTVL.

This clone was seen once. V and J are TRBV4-2 and TRBJ2-1; TRBD1 matches 7 bases. The CDR3 is 15 residues long. Germline loops: CDR1 LGHNA, CDR2 YNFKEQ. Trimming took 0 bases from V and 10 from J; bases not matched to a gene: 9. The CDR3 coding sequence is TGTGCCAGCAGCCAAGATGACAGGGTGGCTCGGGAGCAGTTCTTC. Protein: CASSQDDRVAREQFF.

The V call is TRBV4-2, the J call TRBJ2-1, with 10 bases that match TRBD2. The V and J ends lost 4 bases and 7 bases, in that order; junction bases with no gene match: 10. The CDR3 is 16 amino acids. Germline V gives CDR1 LGHNA, CDR2 YNFKEQ. CDR3 in amino acids: CASSPSAGGPGNEQFF. The CDR3 coding sequence is TGTGCCAGCAGCCCCTCAGCGGGAGGGCCGGGTAATGAGCAGTTCTTC.